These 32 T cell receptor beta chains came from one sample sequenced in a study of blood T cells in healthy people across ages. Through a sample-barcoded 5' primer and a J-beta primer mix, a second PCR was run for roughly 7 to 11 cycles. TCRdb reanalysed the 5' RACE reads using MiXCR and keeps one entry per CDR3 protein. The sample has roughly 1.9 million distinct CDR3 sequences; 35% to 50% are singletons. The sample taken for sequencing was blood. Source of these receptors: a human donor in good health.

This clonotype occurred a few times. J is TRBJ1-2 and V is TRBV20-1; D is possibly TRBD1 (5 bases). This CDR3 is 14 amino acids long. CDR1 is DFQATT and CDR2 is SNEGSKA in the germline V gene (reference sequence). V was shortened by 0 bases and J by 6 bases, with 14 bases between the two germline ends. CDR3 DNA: TGCAGTGCTAGAGATCCCCTGACAGAGAATGGCTACACCTTC. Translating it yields CSARDPLTENGYTF.

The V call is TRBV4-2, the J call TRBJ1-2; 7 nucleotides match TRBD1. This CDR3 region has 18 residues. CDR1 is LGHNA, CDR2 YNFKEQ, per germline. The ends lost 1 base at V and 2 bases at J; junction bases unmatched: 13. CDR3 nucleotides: TGTGCCAGCAGCCAAGCAACCACAGGGGCCTCAGCCAACTATGGCTACACCTTC. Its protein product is CASSQATTGASANYGYTF.

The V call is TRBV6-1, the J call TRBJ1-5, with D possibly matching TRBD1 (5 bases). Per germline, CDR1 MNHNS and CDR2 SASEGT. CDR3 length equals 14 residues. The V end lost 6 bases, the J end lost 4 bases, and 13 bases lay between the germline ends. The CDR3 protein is CASRKGFGNQPQHF. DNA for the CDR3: TGTGCCAGCAGGAAGGGGTTTGGAAATCAGCCCCAGCATTTT.

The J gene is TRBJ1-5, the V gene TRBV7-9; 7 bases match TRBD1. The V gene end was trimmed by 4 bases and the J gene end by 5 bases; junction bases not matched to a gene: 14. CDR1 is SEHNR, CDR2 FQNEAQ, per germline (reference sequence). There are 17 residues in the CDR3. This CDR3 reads CASSSSAGEGAYQPQHF. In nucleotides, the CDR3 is TGTGCCAGCAGCTCCTCCGCCGGTGAGGGGGCATATCAGCCCCAGCATTTT.

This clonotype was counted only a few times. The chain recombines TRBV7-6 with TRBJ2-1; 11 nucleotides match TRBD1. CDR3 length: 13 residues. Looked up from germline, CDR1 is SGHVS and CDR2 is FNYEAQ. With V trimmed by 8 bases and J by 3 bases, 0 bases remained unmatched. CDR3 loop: CASGTGGYNEQFF. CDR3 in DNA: TGTGCCAGCGGGACAGGGGGCTACAATGAGCAGTTCTTC.

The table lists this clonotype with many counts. CDR3 bases: TGCAGCGTTAGGATAATCGGTGGGACCCAGTACTTC. It is translated as CSVRIIGGTQYF. V usage is TRBV29-1 and J usage is TRBJ2-5; D gene unclear. The CDR3 consists of 12 residues. Germline CDR1 and CDR2: SQVTM and ANQGSEA. V lost 5 bases, J lost 7 bases, and 14 bases lay in between. The full variable domain, with the rest looked up from reference TRBV29-1 and TRBJ2-5, is SAVISQKPSRDICQRGTSLTIQCQVDSQVTMMFWYRQQPGQSLTLIATANQGSEATYESGFVIDKFPISRPNLTFSTLTVSNMSPEDSSIYLCSVRIIGGTQYFGPGTRLLVL.

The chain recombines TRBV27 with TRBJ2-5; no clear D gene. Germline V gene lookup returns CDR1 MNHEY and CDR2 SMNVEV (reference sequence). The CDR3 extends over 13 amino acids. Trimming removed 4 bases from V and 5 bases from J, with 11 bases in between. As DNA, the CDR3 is TGTGCCAGCAGTTCAGTTAGTTACGAGACCCAGTACTTC. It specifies CASSSVSYETQYF.

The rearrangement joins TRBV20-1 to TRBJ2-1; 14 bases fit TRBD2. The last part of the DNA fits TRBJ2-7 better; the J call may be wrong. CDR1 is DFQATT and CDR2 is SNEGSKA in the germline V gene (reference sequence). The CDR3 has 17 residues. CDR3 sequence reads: CSARRLAGGLHYNEQYF. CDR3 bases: TGCAGTGCTAGGCGACTAGCGGGGGGGCTACACTACAATGAGCAGTACTTC.

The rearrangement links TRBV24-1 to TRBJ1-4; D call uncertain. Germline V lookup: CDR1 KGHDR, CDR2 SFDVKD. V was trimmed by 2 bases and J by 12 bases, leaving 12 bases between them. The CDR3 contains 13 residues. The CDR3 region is CATSDSVSIELFF. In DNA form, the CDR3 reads TGTGCCACCAGTGATTCCGTATCTATAGAACTGTTTTTT.

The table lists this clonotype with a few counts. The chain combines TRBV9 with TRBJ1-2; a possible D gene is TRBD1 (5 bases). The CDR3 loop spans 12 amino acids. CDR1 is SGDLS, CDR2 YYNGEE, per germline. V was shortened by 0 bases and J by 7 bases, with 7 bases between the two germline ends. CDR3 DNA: TGTGCCAGCAGCGTAGCGGGGCTTGGCTACACCTTC. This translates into CASSVAGLGYTF.

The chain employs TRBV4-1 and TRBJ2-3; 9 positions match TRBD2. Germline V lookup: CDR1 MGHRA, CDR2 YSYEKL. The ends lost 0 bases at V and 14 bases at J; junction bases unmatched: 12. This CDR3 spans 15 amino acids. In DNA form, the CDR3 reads TGCGCCAGCAGCCAAGATCGCGGGGGGGCCGAGACCCCGTATTTT. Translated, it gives CASSQDRGGAETPYF.

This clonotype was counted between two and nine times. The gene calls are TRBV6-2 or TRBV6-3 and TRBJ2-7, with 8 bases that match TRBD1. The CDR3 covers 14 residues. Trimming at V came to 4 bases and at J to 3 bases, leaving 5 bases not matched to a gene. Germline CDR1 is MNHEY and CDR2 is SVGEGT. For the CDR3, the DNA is TGTGCCAGCAGTTCGTGGACAGGGAACTACGAGCAGTACTTC. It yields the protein CASSSWTGNYEQYF.

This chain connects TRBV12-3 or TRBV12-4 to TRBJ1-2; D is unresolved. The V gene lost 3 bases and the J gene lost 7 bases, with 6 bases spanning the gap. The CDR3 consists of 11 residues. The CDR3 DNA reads TGTGCCAGCAGTTTGGAGAGTGGCTACACCTTC. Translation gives CASSLESGYTF.

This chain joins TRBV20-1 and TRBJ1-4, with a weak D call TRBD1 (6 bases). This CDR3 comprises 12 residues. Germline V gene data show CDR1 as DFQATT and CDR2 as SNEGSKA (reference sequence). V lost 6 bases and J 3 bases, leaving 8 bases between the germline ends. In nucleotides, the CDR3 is TGCAGTGCCGGGGGGCCTAATGAAAAACTGTTTTTT. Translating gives CSAGGPNEKLFF.

This chain's CDR3 is CASSIRRGLSGYTF. The CDR3 nucleotides read TGTGCCAGCAGTATCCGACGGGGGCTGAGTGGCTACACCTTC. This rearrangement joins TRBV12-3 or TRBV12-4 to TRBJ1-2; perhaps TRBD1 as D (6 bases). V lost 5 bases and J 7 bases, leaving 17 bases between the germline ends. This CDR3 contains 14 residues.

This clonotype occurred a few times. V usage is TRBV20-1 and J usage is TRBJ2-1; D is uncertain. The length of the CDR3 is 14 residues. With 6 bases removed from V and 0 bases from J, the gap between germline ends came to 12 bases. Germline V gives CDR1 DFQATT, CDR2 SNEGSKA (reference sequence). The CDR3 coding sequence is TGCAGTGCAAAAGTTCCGAGCTCCTACAATGAGCAGTTCTTC. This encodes CSAKVPSSYNEQFF.

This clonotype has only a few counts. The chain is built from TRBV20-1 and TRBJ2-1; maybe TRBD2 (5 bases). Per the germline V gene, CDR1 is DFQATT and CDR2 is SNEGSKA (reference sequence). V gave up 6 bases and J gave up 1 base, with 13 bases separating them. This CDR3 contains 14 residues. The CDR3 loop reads CSAQRAESYNEQFF. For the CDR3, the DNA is TGCAGTGCCCAGAGGGCAGAGTCCTACAATGAGCAGTTCTTC.

The CDR3 bases are TGTGCCAGCAGTCAAGCTTGGGGTGATCAGCCCCAGCATTTT. It encodes CASSQAWGDQPQHF. The chain combines TRBV12-3 or TRBV12-4 with TRBJ1-5; D gene ambiguous. The CDR3 runs 14 residues. Between the trimmed V and J ends, which lost 5 bases and 5 bases, there was a span of 13 bases.

CDR3 DNA sequence: TGTGCCAGCAGTCCAGGGACGAGGTATAATTCACCCCTCCACTTT. It encodes CASSPGTRYNSPLHF. The rearrangement uses TRBV6-5 and TRBJ1-6; perhaps TRBD1 as D (5 bases). CDR3 length: 15 amino acids. Germline CDR1 is MNHEY and CDR2 is SVGAGI. V lost 5 bases, J lost 4 bases, and 12 bases lay in between.

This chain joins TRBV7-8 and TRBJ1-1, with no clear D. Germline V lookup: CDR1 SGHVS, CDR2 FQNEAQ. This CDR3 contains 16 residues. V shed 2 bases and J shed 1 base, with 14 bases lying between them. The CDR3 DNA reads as TGTGCCAGCAGCTTACTGGTTGGGGTTCCGAACACTGAAGCTTTCTTT. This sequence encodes CASSLLVGVPNTEAFF.

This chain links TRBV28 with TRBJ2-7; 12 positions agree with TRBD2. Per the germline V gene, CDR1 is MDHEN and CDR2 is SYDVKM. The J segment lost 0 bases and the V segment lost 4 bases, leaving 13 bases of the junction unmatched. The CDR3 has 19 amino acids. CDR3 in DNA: TGTGCCAGCAGTTCACTGACTAGCGGGAGATTTGTAGCCTCCTACGAGCAGTACTTC. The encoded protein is CASSSLTSGRFVASYEQYF.

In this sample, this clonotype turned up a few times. The CDR3 DNA follows: TGCAGCGTTGCGGGACACCTAAACTATGGCTACACCTTC. Translated: CSVAGHLNYGYTF. The chain is built from TRBV29-1 and TRBJ1-2; possibly TRBD1 for D (6 bases). The length of the CDR3 is 13 residues. Per the germline V gene, CDR1 is SQVTM and CDR2 is ANQGSEA. Deletions cut 4 bases from V and 2 bases from J, with 11 bases between.

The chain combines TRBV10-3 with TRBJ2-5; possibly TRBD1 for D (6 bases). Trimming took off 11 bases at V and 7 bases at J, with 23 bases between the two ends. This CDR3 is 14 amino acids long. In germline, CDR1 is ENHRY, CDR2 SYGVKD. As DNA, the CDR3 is TGTGCCTCCGAACCGTCAGGGGAAGGGGGGACCCAGTACTTC. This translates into CASEPSGEGGTQYF.

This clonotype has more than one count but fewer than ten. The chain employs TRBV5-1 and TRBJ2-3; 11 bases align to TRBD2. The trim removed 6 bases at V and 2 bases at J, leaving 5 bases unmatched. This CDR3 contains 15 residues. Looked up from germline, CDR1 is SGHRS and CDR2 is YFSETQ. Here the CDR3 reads CASKRLAGLTDTQYF. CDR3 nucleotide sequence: TGCGCCAGCAAACGACTAGCGGGGCTCACAGATACGCAGTATTTT.

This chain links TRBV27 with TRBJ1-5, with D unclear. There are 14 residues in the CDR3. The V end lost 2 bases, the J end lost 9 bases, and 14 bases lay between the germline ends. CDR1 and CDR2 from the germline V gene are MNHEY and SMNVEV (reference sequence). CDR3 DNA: TGTGCCAGCAGTTTAGATGGGTACCTTGGGCCCCAGCATTTT. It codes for CASSLDGYLGPQHF.

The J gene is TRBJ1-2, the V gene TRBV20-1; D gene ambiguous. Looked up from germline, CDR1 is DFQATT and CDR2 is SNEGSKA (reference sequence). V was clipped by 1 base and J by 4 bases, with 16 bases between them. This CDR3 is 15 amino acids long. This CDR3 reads CSARGPFGVSYGYTF. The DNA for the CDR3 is TGCAGTGCTAGAGGCCCTTTTGGGGTGAGCTATGGCTACACCTTC.

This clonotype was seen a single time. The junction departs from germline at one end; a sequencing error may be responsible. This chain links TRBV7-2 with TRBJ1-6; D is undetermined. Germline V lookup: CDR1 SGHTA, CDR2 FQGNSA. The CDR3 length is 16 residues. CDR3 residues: CASARLRSRDNSPHHF. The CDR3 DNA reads TGTGCCAGCGCCCGGTTGAGGTCGCGAGATAATTCACCCCACCACTTT.

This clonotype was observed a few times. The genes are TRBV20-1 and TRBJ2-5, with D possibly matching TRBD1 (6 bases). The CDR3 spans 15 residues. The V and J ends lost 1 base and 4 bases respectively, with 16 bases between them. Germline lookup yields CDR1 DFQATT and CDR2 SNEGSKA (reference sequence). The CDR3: CSARARTGPGETQYF. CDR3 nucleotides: TGCAGTGCTAGAGCTCGAACAGGGCCGGGAGAGACCCAGTACTTC.

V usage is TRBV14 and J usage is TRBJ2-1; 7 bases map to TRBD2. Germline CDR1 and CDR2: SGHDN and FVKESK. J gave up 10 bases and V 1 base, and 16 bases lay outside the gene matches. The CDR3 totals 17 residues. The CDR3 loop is CASSQVGYLAGVQEQFF. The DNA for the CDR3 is TGTGCCAGCAGCCAAGTGGGTTATCTGGCGGGAGTGCAGGAGCAGTTCTTC.

CDR3 residues: CASTRDRGDGYTF. In DNA form, the CDR3 reads TGTGCCAGCACCCGGGACAGGGGGGACGGCTACACCTTC. The chain combines TRBV25-1 with TRBJ1-2; 11 bases are shared with TRBD1. This CDR3 contains 13 residues. CDR1 and CDR2 (germline): MGHDK, SYGVNS. V lost 7 bases, J lost 8 bases, and 6 bases stayed unmatched.

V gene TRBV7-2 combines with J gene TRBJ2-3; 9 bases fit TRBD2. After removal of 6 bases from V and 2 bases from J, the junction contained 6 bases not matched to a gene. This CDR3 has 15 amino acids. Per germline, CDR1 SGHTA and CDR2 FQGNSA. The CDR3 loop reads CASRLAGGITDTQYF. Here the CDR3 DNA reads TGTGCCAGCAGACTGGCGGGGGGGATCACAGATACGCAGTATTTT. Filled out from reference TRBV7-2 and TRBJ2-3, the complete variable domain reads GAGVSQSPSNKVTEKGKDVELRCDPISGHTALYWYRQSLGQGLEFLIYFQGNSAPDKSGLPSDRFSAERTGGSVSTLTIQRTQQEDSAVYLCASRLAGGITDTQYFGPGTRLTVL.

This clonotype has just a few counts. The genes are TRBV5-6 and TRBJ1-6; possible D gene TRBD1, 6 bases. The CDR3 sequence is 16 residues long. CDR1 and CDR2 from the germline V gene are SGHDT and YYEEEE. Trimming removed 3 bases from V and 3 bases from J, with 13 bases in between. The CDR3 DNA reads TGTGCCAGCAGCTGGGGTAGGGACAACTATAATTCACCCCTCCACTTT. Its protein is CASSWGRDNYNSPLHF.